The source of this TCR beta chain is a study of blood T cell repertoires in COVID-19. About the study: COVID-19 samples from acute and convalescent phases originated in the United States, Italy and Spain. Nucleic acid was either cDNA or gDNA, and it came from T cells, B-cell-depleted T cells, or PBMCs.

In the original workflow: Amplified reference gene primers provided the basis for estimating nucleated cell counts. Profiling relied on immunoSEQ multiplex PCR, and the TCRdb table lists in-frame clones only, not all of them. V and J calls and clone size come straight from that table; D and trimming were deduced from the DNA. The profile shows about 300,000 clones, roughly 87% of them singletons. Germline CDR1 is SNHLY and CDR2 is FYNNEI. This CDR3 is built from 15 residues. V was clipped by 2 bases and J by 3 bases, with 11 bases between them. The receptor was isolated from a man younger than 35 with active or convalescent COVID-19. The sample comprised peripheral blood. The chain carries TRBV2 and TRBJ1-3; D gene uncertain. The CDR3 spells CASSERESGGNTIYF. Written as DNA, the CDR3 is TGTGCCAGCAGTGAAAGGGAGAGCGGTGGAAACACCATATATTTT.